This T cell receptor beta chain was captured in a study of molecular identifiers for immune sequencing clone quantification. The germline V and J ends were trimmed by 4 bases and 7 bases, with 8 bases remaining between them. The CDR3 covers 12 residues. Per the germline V gene, CDR1 is SEHNR and CDR2 is FQNEAQ (reference sequence). It was with previously described methods and listed TCR primers that bulk TCR libraries were made. MiXCR was run by TCRdb on the PCR reads, yielding one entry per CDR3 protein. The sample includes about 640,000 distinct CDR3 sequences, 15% to 20% of them seen just once. This clonotype was recorded at least ten times. Its antigen is unidentified. Findings of the study overall: Beyond 20 RNA copies, clones held over 98% of effector molecules, compared with under 1% in naive cells.

Sequenced material: naive CD8+ T cells from blood, with Jurkat cell RNA spiked in. Subset here: FACS-sorted CD8+CD4-CCR7+CD45RA+ naive T cells. The source is a human donor in good health. Some libraries in this study had Jurkat cell RNA spiked in. The rearrangement uses TRBV7-9 and TRBJ1-5; D is uncertain. CDR3 DNA: TGTGCCAGCAGCTCCTCCATACAGCCCCAGCATTTT. Translating it yields CASSSSIQPQHF.